This T cell receptor (beta chain) was captured in a study of T cell changes during pregnancy in multiple sclerosis. Trimming removed 0 bases from V and 0 bases from J, with 15 bases in between. CDR3 length equals 18 residues. Germline V gives CDR1 LNHNV, CDR2 YYDKDF (reference sequence). The assay was immunoSEQ multiplex PCR, and TCRdb's table has in-frame clones only and misses some. Of about 38,000 clones listed, 85% to 95% are singletons. The origin of this receptor is a female donor in good health, enrolled as a control in a pregnancy study. The rearrangement links TRBV15 to TRBJ2-1; TRBD2 is a possible D gene (5 bases). This specimen consisted of CD4+ T cells from peripheral blood mononuclear cells, obtained after pregnancy. DNA of the CDR3: TGTGCCACCAGCAGAGATTTGGGCGGGTTAAGCTCCTACAATGAGCAGTTCTTC. Amino acids: CATSRDLGGLSSYNEQFF.